These 27 T cell receptor beta chains share one sample of origin, sequenced in a study of T cell responses to AZD1222 COVID-19 vaccine. Repertoires were generated with immunoSEQ multiplex PCR, while TCRdb's copy carries only in-frame clones and drops some. The sample yields tens of thousands of clones, under 90% seen once. This specimen was peripheral blood, taken on day 0 of AZD1222 vaccination. These receptor sequences come from an adult in good health.

DNA of the CDR3: TGCGCCAGCAGTGCCATATCCGGGGCGCGCACTGAAGCTTTCTTT. Its translation: CASSAISGARTEAFF. This sequence joins TRBV10-2 and TRBJ1-1; possible D gene TRBD1, 5 bases. This CDR3 has 15 amino acids. Between the trimmed V and J ends, which lost 4 bases and 4 bases, there was a span of 16 bases. Germline values: CDR1 WSHSY, CDR2 SAAADI.

V gene TRBV10-3 combines with J gene TRBJ1-2; D call uncertain. V was pared by 0 bases and J by 1 base, with 12 bases between. This CDR3 has 16 amino acids. Per the germline V gene, CDR1 is ENHRY and CDR2 is SYGVKD. DNA of the CDR3: TGTGCCATCAGTGAGTCGCCGGCAGGCCTTAACTATGGCTACACCTTC. This sequence encodes CAISESPAGLNYGYTF.

The chain carries TRBV28 and TRBJ1-2, with D possibly matching TRBD1 (6 bases). Germline-derived CDR1 and CDR2 are MDHEN and SYDVKM. V gave up 5 bases and J gave up 7 bases, with 23 bases separating them. This CDR3 comprises 16 residues. This CDR3 reads CASSQSSGGAEIGYTF. CDR3 in DNA: TGTGCCAGCAGTCAATCCTCGGGGGGGGCAGAGATTGGCTACACCTTC.

The rearrangement uses TRBV28 and TRBJ2-3; no definite D call. V lost 0 bases and J lost 1, with 11 bases in between. The V gene's germline CDR1 is MDHEN and CDR2 SYDVKM. This CDR3 has 16 residues. The CDR3 sequence is CASSLWGSSGTDTQYF. CDR3 DNA: TGTGCCAGCAGTTTATGGGGTAGCTCGGGCACAGATACGCAGTATTTT.

J is TRBJ2-5 and V is TRBV4-1; possible D gene TRBD1, 5 bases. Trimming pared 1 base from V and 4 bases from J, leaving 13 bases between. The CDR3 is made up of 15 amino acids. Germline V gene sequence: CDR1 MGHRA, CDR2 YSYEKL. This CDR3 is CASSQVSAGSETQYF. The CDR3 DNA reads as TGCGCCAGCAGCCAAGTATCAGCAGGGTCAGAGACCCAGTACTTC.

The chain carries TRBV7-9 and TRBJ2-1; the match to TRBD2 covers 15 bases. This CDR3 has 17 amino acids. The J segment lost 7 bases and the V segment lost 2 bases, leaving 6 bases of the junction unmatched. Germline V CDR1 and CDR2: SEHNR, FQNEAQ (reference sequence). The CDR3 here is CASSLSGLAGGSNEQFF. As DNA, the CDR3 is TGTGCCAGCAGCTTATCGGGACTAGCGGGGGGAAGTAATGAGCAGTTCTTC.

The chain has TRBV18 and TRBJ1-1; 7 bases are shared with TRBD1. Germline V CDR1 and CDR2: KGHSH, LQKENI. V dropped 5 bases and J dropped 8; count of bases not matched to a gene: 11. The CDR3 length is 14 residues. Here the CDR3 DNA reads TGTGCCAGCTCAGAGCAGGGGGGGCTTTCCGAAGCTTTCTTT. Encoded protein: CASSEQGGLSEAFF.

This clone was counted a few times. The V and J genes are TRBV19 and TRBJ1-1; the match to TRBD1 covers 12 bases. The CDR3 loop spans 16 amino acids. Germline CDR1 LNHDA, CDR2 SQIVND (reference sequence). The V gene end was trimmed by 4 bases and the J gene end by 1 base; junction bases not matched to a gene: 4. Here the CDR3 reads CASSTPGQGANTEAFF. In DNA, the CDR3 is TGTGCCAGTAGTACTCCGGGACAGGGGGCGAACACTGAAGCTTTCTTT.

The chain joins TRBV6-5 to TRBJ1-6; D is unresolved. V was pared by 3 bases and J by 9 bases, with 18 bases between. The CDR3 is 16 amino acids. Germline CDR1 reads MNHEY; CDR2 reads SVGAGI. The CDR3 coding sequence is TGTGCCAGCAGTTATGGGAAGGCCGGAACCCTTTCACCCCTCCACTTT. Translation gives CASSYGKAGTLSPLHF.

This chain joins TRBV6-5 and TRBJ1-2, with TRBD1 as a possible D gene (5 bases). The CDR3 contains 13 residues. Trimming cost V 2 bases and J 4 bases, with 8 bases left between them. CDR1 MNHEY and CDR2 SVGAGI come from the germline V gene. CDR3 protein: CASSYDTGYGYTF. In DNA form, the CDR3 reads TGTGCCAGCAGTTACGATACAGGCTATGGCTACACCTTC.

The CDR3 bases are TGTGCCAGCAGCTTAGGAGTCTTCGGGCATAGTAAAGAGCAGTACTTC. Its protein is CASSLGVFGHSKEQYF. The chain is built from TRBV7-2 and TRBJ2-7; D uncertain. V was pared by 1 base and J by 7 bases, with 20 bases between. Germline V lookup: CDR1 SGHTA, CDR2 FQGNSA. The CDR3 is 16 residues long.

CDR3 in amino acids: CASSPQPGGELFF. DNA for the CDR3: TGTGCCAGCAGCCCCCAGCCGGGCGGGGAGCTGTTTTTT. The chain employs TRBV12-3 or TRBV12-4 and TRBJ2-2; D is unclear. This CDR3 has 13 residues. The V and J ends lost 6 bases and 7 bases respectively, with 12 bases between them.

The rearrangement joins TRBV27 to TRBJ2-7; maybe TRBD1 (5 bases). V was cut by 10 bases and J by 2 bases, with 12 bases left in between. Looked up from germline, CDR1 is MNHEY and CDR2 is SMNVEV (reference sequence). The CDR3 has 12 amino acids. The CDR3 spells CATQGRAYEQYF. The CDR3 DNA reads as TGTGCCACCCAGGGCCGGGCCTACGAGCAGTACTTC.

The chain recombines TRBV29-1 with TRBJ2-2; maybe TRBD2 (6 bases). Deletions cut 7 bases from V and 2 bases from J, with 11 bases between. The CDR3 is 13 residues long. CDR1 is SQVTM, CDR2 ANQGSEA, per germline. The CDR3 nucleotides are TGCAGCGCTTCTAGCGACAACACCGGGGAGCTGTTTTTT. Protein product: CSASSDNTGELFF.

The chain carries TRBV11-2 and TRBJ1-6, with a possible D match to TRBD1 (5 bases). CDR1 and CDR2 (germline): SGHAT, FQNNGV. The germline V and J ends were trimmed by 5 bases and 0 bases, with 17 bases remaining between them. The CDR3 loop spans 18 amino acids. The CDR3 region is CASSRRGGTSSYNSPLHF. CDR3 sequence (DNA): TGTGCCAGCAGCCGCCGAGGAGGGACGAGCTCCTATAATTCACCCCTCCACTTT.

The J gene is TRBJ2-7, the V gene TRBV19; perhaps D is TRBD1 or TRBD2 (6 bases each). CDR1 LNHDA and CDR2 SQIVND come from the germline V gene (reference sequence). Deletions cut 2 bases from V and 7 bases from J, with 15 bases between. The CDR3 runs to 14 residues. The CDR3 coding sequence is TGTGCCAGTAGTATACGGAACAGGGAGGAGGAGCAGTACTTC. Amino acids: CASSIRNREEEQYF.

This chain connects TRBV7-2 to TRBJ2-2, with 9 bases aligning to TRBD1. V shed 5 bases and J 7 bases; nucleotides not matched to a gene: 14. CDR3 length: 17 residues. Germline lookup yields CDR1 SGHTA and CDR2 FQGNSA. CDR3 DNA: TGTGCCAGCAGCCCACAGGGGGCGCGGATGTGGTTCGGGGAGCTGTTTTTT. It encodes CASSPQGARMWFGELFF.

The J gene is TRBJ1-2, the V gene TRBV25-1, with 10 bases aligning to TRBD1. The CDR3 is 15 residues long. Germline CDR1 is MGHDK and CDR2 is SYGVNS. The ends lost 6 bases at V and 6 bases at J; junction bases unmatched: 10. CDR3 sequence: CASSAPGQGYDGYTF. CDR3 bases: TGTGCCAGCAGCGCGCCGGGACAGGGGTACGATGGCTACACCTTC.

This clone came up once. The rearrangement links TRBV5-1 to TRBJ1-2; D may be TRBD1 (6 bases). This CDR3 is built from 13 residues. Trimming removed 5 bases from V and 2 bases from J, with 10 bases in between. The germline V gene encodes CDR1 SGHRS and CDR2 YFSETQ. CDR3 region: CASRQGPNYGYTF. The CDR3 coding sequence is TGCGCCAGCAGACAGGGTCCGAACTATGGCTACACCTTC.

In its sample, this clone was seen once. The chain employs TRBV9 and TRBJ2-7, with a weak D call TRBD2 (5 bases). CDR3 length equals 15 residues. V dropped 0 bases and J dropped 6 bases, with 16 bases sitting between them. From germline, CDR1 is SGDLS and CDR2 YYNGEE. The CDR3 loop reads CASSVAQEVLGEQYF. Here the CDR3 DNA reads TGTGCCAGCAGCGTAGCGCAGGAGGTGCTGGGCGAGCAGTACTTC.

The gene calls are TRBV5-1 and TRBJ2-5, with 7 bases fitting TRBD2. J was trimmed by 7 bases and V by 4 bases; bases with no gene match: 7. This CDR3 is built from 13 residues. Looked up from germline, CDR1 is SGHRS and CDR2 is YFSETQ. CDR3 nucleotide sequence: TGCGCCAGCAGCCTGGACGGGGGGACGACCCAGTACTTC. It encodes CASSLDGGTTQYF.

The chain uses TRBV6-5 and TRBJ2-7; 8 bases agree with TRBD2. The CDR3 covers 14 residues. The germline gives CDR1 MNHEY, CDR2 SVGAGI. V shed 0 bases and J 3 bases; nucleotides not matched to a gene: 1. The CDR3 here is CASSYSGTSYEQYF. DNA of the CDR3: TGTGCCAGCAGTTACTCAGGGACTAGCTACGAGCAGTACTTC.

This clone was observed a few times. J is TRBJ2-3 and V is TRBV4-1, with D unclear. The CDR3 loop spans 14 amino acids. Trimming took 0 bases from V and 2 from J, leaving 6 bases between them. Germline V gene data show CDR1 as MGHRA and CDR2 as YSYEKL. CDR3 nucleotides: TGCGCCAGCAGCCAAGATCTTCTCACAGATACGCAGTATTTT. It yields the protein CASSQDLLTDTQYF.

The chain is built from TRBV3-1 (or the pseudogene TRBV3-2) and TRBJ1-5; tentative D call: TRBD1 (5 bases). The ends were cut back, 1 base at V and 1 base at J, with 14 bases in the middle. The CDR3 is 17 amino acids. The germline V gene has CDR1 LGHDT and CDR2 YNNKEL (reference sequence). This chain's CDR3 is CASSQGGMVWSNQPQHF. DNA of the CDR3: TGTGCCAGCAGCCAAGGGGGGATGGTTTGGAGCAATCAGCCCCAGCATTTT.

This sequence joins TRBV4-1 and TRBJ1-4; D remains unclear. Germline V gives CDR1 MGHRA, CDR2 YSYEKL. CDR3 length equals 16 residues. V was shortened by 1 base and J by 8 bases, with 17 bases between the two germline ends. The CDR3 DNA is TGCGCCAGCAGCCAAGGAACCAAGGTGGAAGGGGAAAAACTGTTTTTT. Translated, it gives CASSQGTKVEGEKLFF.

This clone was observed once. The chain has TRBV6-5 and TRBJ1-1, with D perhaps TRBD1 (5 bases). In germline, CDR1 is MNHEY, CDR2 SVGAGI. The V gene lost 6 bases and the J gene lost 4 bases, with 18 bases spanning the gap. This CDR3 contains 15 residues. This CDR3 is CASRVYGGRFTEAFF. The CDR3 DNA sequence: TGTGCCAGCAGGGTGTACGGGGGTCGTTTCACTGAAGCTTTCTTT.

The chain joins TRBV6-5 to TRBJ2-3; 10 bases line up with TRBD2. J gave up 5 bases and V 7 bases, and 9 bases lay outside the gene matches. Germline V gene sequence: CDR1 MNHEY, CDR2 SVGAGI. The CDR3 totals 15 residues. The CDR3 nucleotides read TGTGCCAGCACCCCACTAGCGGGACAACTAGATACGCAGTATTTT. It codes for CASTPLAGQLDTQYF.